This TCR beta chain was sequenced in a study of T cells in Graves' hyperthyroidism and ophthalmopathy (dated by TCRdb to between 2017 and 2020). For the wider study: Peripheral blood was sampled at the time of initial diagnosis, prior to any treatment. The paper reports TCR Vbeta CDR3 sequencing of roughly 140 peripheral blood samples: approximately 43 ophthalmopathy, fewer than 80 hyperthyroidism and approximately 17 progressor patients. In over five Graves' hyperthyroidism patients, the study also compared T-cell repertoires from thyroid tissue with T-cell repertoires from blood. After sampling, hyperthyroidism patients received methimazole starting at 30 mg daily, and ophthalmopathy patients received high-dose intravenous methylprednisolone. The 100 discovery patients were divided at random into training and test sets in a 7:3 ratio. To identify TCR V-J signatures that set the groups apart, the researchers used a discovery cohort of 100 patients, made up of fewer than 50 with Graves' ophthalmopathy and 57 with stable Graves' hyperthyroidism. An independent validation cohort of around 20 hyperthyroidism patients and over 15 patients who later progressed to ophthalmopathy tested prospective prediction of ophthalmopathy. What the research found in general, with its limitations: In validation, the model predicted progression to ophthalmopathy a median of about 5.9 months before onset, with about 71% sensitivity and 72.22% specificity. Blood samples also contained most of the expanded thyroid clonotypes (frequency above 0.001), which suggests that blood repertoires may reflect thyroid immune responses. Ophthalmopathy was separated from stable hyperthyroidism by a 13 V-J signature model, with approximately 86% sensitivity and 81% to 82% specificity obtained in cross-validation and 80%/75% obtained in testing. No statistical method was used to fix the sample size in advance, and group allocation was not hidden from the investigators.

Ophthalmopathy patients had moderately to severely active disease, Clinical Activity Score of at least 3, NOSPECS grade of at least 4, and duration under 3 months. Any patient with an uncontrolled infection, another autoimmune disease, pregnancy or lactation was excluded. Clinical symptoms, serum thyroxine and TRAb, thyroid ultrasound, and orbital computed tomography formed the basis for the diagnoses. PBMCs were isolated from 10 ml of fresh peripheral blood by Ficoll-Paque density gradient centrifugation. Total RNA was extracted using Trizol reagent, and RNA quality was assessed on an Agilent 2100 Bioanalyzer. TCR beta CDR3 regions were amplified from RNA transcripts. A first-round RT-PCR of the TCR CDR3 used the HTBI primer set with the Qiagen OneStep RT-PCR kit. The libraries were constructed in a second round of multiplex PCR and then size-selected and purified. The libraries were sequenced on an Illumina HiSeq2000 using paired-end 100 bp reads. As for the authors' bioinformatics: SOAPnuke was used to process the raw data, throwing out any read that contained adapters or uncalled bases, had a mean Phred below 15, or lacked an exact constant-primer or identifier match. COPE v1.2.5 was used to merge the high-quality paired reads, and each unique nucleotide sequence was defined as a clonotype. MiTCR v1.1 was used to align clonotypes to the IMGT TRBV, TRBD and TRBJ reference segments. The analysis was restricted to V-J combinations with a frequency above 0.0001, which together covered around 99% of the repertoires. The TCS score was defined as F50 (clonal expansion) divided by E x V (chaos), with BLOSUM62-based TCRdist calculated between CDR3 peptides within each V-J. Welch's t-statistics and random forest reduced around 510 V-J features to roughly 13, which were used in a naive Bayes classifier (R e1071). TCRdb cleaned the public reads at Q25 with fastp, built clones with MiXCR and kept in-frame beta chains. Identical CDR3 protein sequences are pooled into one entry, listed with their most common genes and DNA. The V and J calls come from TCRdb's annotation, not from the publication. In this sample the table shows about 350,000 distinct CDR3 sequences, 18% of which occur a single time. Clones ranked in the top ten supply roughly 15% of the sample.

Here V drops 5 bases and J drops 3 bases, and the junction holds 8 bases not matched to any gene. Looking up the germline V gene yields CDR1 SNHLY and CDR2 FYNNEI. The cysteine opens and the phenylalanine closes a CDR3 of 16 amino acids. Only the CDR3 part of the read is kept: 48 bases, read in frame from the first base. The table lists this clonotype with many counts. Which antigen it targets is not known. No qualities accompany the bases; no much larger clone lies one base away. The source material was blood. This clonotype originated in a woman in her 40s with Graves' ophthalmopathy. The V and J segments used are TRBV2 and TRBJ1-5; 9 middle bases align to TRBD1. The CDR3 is CASSWDRANPNQPQHF. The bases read TGTGCCAGCAGTTGGGACAGGGCGAACCCCAATCAGCCCCAGCATTTT.